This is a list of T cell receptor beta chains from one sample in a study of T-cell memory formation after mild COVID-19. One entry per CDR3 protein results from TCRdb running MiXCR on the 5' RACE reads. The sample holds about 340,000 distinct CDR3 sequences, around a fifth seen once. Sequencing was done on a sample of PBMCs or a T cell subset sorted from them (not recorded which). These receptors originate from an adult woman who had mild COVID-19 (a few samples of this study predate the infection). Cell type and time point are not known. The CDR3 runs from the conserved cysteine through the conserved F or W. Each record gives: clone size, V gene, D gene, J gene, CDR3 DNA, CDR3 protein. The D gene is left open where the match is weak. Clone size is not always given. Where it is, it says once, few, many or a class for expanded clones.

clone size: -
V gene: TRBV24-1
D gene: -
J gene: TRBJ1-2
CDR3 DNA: TGTGCCACCAGTGCCCCGCCAGGGAGGAGTAACTATGGCTACACCTTC
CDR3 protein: CATSAPPGRSNYGYTF

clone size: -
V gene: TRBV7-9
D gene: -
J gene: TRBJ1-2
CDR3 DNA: TGTGCCAGCAGCCCAGGCAGGAGAACTAACTATGGCTACACCTTC
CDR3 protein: CASSPGRRTNYGYTF

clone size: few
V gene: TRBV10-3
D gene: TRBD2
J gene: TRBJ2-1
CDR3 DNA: TGTGCCATCAGCGGGACTAGCGGGAGTTTCCGTCGAGGCAATGAGCAGTTCTTC
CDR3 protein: CAISGTSGSFRRGNEQFF

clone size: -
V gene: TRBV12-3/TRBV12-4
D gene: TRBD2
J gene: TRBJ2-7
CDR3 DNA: TGTGCCAGCAGGGTTAGCGGGAATGACTACGAGCAGTACTTC
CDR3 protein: CASRVSGNDYEQYF

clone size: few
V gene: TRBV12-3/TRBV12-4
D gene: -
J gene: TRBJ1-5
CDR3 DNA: TGTGCCAGCAGTTCGCGGGGGGGAGGCAATCAGCCCCAGCATTTT
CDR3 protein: CASSSRGGGNQPQHF

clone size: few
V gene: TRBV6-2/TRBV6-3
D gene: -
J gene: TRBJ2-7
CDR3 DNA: TGTGCCAGCACCCACTGGGCAGGGGACACCTACGAGCAGTACTTC
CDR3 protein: CASTHWAGDTYEQYF

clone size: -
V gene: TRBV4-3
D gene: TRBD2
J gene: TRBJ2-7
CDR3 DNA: TGCGCCAGCAGCCAAGATTGGAGCGGGAGAGGGGGAGAGCAGTACTTC
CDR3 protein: CASSQDWSGRGGEQYF

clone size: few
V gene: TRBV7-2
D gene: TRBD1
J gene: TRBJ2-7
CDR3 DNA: TGTGCCAGCAGCTTAGTAGGACAGGTTGGCTACGAGCAGTACTTC
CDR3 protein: CASSLVGQVGYEQYF

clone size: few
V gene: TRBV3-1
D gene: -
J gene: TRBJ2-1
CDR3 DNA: TGTGCCAGCAGCCAAACGGGTAACTCCTACAATGAGCAGTTCTTC
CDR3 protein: CASSQTGNSYNEQFF

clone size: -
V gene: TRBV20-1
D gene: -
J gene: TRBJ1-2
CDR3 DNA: TGCAGTGCAAATGAGATACAGGGCAGGAGGGGCTACACCTTC
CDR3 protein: CSANEIQGRRGYTF

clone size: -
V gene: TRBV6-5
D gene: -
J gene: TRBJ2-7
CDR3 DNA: TGTGCCAGCAGTCGCGGGGTCGGGGGCTACGAGCAGTACTTC
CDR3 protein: CASSRGVGGYEQYF

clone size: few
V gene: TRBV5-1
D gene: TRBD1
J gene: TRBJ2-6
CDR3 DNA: TGCGCCAGCAGCTTGGCAGGACAGGGGTATTTCTCTGGGGCCAACGTCCTGACTTTC
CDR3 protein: CASSLAGQGYFSGANVLTF

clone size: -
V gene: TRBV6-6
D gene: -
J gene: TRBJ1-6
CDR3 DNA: TGTGCCAGCAGTTACTCCCAGGGTCACTCACCCCTCCACTTT
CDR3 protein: CASSYSQGHSPLHF

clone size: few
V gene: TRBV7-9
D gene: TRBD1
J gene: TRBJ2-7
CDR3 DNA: TGTGCCAGCAGCGAGACAGGGTATAGGTACGAGCAGTACTTC
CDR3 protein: CASSETGYRYEQYF

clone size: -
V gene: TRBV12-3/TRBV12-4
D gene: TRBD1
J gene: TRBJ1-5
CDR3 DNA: TGTGCCAGCAGCCCACAGGGGCGCCGCGGTCAGCCCCAGCATTTT
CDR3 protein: CASSPQGRRGQPQHF

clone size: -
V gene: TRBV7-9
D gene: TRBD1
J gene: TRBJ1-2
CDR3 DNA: TGTGCCAGCAGCTCCGCCCAGACAGGGCGGGTTTTCTACACCTTC
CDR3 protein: CASSSAQTGRVFYTF

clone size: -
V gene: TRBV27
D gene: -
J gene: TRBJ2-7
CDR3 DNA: TGTGCCAGCAGTTTACCGGACAGCGTCTTCCACGAGCAGTACTTC
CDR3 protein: CASSLPDSVFHEQYF

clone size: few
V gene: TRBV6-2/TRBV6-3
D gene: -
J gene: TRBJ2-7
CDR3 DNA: TGTGCCAGCAGTTTCGTGGATTCCTACGAGCAGTACTTC
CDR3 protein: CASSFVDSYEQYF

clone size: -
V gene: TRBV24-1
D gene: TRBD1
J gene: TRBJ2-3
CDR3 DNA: TGTGCCACCAGTGATTCCTCGGGACAGGGAGTAGATACGCAGTATTTT
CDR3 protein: CATSDSSGQGVDTQYF

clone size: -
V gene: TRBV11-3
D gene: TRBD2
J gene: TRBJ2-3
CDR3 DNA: TGTGCCAGCAGCTTAGATTCCAGACTAGCGGGAGCAGTAGATACGCAGTATTTT
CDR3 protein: CASSLDSRLAGAVDTQYF

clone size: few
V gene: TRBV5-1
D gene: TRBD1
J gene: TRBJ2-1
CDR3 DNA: TGCGCCAGCACCCTGACGGGACAGGGGTCAGAGCAGTTCTTC
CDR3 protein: CASTLTGQGSEQFF

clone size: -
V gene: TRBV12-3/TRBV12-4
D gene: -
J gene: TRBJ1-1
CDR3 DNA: TGTGCCAGCAGCCCCCACGGACTGTTTGAAGCTTTCTTT
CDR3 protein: CASSPHGLFEAFF

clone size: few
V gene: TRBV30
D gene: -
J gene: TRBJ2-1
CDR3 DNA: TGTGCCTGGATCGGGGGGCCCGGCCGGGAGGAGCAGTTCTTC
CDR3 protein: CAWIGGPGREEQFF

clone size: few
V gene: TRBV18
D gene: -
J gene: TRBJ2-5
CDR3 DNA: TGTGCCAGCCAATTTCAAGAGACCCAGTACTTC
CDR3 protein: CASQFQETQYF

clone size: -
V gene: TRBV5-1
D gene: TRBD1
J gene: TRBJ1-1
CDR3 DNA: TGCGCCAGCAGCCTCACCGCGACAGGGCCGAACACTGAAGCTTTCTTT
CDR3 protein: CASSLTATGPNTEAFF

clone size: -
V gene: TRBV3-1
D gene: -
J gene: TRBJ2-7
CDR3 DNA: TGTGCCAGCAGCCAAGTCGATTACGAGCAGTACTTC
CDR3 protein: CASSQVDYEQYF

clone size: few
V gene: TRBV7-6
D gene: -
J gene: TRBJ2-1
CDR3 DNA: TGTGCCAGCAGCTTAGCAACGGGAAGCTCCTACAATGAGCAGTTCTTC
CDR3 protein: CASSLATGSSYNEQFF

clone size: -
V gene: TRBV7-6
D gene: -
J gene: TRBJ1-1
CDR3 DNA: TGTGCCAGCAGCCTAAGCCGGGACACCACAATTGAAGCTTTCTTT
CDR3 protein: CASSLSRDTTIEAFF

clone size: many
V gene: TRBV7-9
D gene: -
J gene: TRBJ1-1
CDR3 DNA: TGTGCCAGCAGCTTAGTCGAGGGTCGCACTGAAGCTTTCTTT
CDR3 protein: CASSLVEGRTEAFF

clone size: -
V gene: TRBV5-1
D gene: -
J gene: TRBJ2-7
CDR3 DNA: TGCGCCAGCACCACCGAGCCCGGGGGTGGAGAGCAGTACTTC
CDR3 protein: CASTTEPGGGEQYF

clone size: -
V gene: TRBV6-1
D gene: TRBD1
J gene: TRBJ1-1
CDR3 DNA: TGTGCCAGCAGAGAGCTGCCGGGACAGGGCATTGAAGCTTTCTTT
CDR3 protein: CASRELPGQGIEAFF

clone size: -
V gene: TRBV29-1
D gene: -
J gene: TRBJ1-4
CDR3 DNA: TGCAGCGTTGAATTACAGTCTAATGAAAAACTGTTTTTT
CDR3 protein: CSVELQSNEKLFF

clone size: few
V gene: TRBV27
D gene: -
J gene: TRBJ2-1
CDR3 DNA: TGTGCCAGCAGCCTGAAATCATACAATGAGCAGTTCTTC
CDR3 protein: CASSLKSYNEQFF

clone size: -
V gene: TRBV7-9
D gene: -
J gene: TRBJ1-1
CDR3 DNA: TGTGCCAGCAGCTTGTTCCGGGAAAGGGCTTTCTTT
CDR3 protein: CASSLFRERAFF

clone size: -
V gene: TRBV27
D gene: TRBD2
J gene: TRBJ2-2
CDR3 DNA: TGTGCCAGCAGTCCTCCGGGACTAGCGGGAGGGCCCGGGGAGCTGTTTTTT
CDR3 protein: CASSPPGLAGGPGELFF

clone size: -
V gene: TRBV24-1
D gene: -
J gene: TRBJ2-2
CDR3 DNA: TGTGCCACCAGTGATCACAGGGAAGGAGGCACCGGGGAGCTGTTTTTT
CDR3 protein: CATSDHREGGTGELFF

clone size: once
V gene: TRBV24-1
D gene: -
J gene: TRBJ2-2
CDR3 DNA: TGTGCCACCAGTCTTAGTCTTACCGGGGAGCTGTTTTTT
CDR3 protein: CATSLSLTGELFF

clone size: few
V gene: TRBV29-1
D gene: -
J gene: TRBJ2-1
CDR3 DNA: TGCAGCGTTGAAGTCAATGAGCAGTTCTTC
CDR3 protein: CSVEVNEQFF

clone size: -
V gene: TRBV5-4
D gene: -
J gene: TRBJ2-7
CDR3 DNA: TGTGCCAGCAGCTTGGGGAGGGCGGGCGAGCAGTACTTC
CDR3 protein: CASSLGRAGEQYF

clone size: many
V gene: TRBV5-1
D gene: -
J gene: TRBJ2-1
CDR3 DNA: TGCGCCAGCAGCTTGGAGAGCAGCTACAATGAGCAGTTCTTC
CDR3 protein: CASSLESSYNEQFF

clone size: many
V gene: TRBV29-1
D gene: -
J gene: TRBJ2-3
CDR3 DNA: TGCAGCGGAAAAGGAAGCAGAGGGGGGCATAACGCAGATACGCAGTATTTT
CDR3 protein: CSGKGSRGGHNADTQYF

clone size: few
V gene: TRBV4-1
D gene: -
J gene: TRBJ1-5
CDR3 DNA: TGCGCCAGCAGCCAAGGGACTGAGTGGCCCAAGCATTTT
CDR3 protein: CASSQGTEWPKHF